The 21 T cell receptor beta chains reported below all come from one sample, sequenced in a study of blood T cell repertoires in COVID-19. Sequenced by immunoSEQ multiplex PCR; TCRdb stores in-frame clones only, minus some. This sample has some 200,000 clones; roughly 85% occur once, and the top ten carry about 5.3%. The sequencing sample was made of PBMCs or T cells enriched from blood (not recorded which). These receptors were obtained from a woman aged 45 to 65 who had been exposed to COVID-19.

The chain joins TRBV5-1 to TRBJ2-7; D is perhaps TRBD1 (6 bases). V was trimmed by 2 bases and J by 6 bases, leaving 6 bases between them. Germline CDR1 reads SGHRS; CDR2 reads YFSETQ. This CDR3 spans 11 amino acids. The CDR3, as DNA: TGCGCCAGCAGCTTACAGGGCGAGCAGTACTTC. It yields the protein CASSLQGEQYF.

The genes are TRBV27 and TRBJ2-7; D might be TRBD2 (6 bases). Trimming took off 3 bases at V and 7 bases at J, with 13 bases between the two ends. CDR1 and CDR2 (germline): MNHEY, SMNVEV (reference sequence). CDR3 size: 13 residues. The DNA for the CDR3 is TGTGCCAGCAGTTTTTCTCTAGCGCGTGAGCAGTACTTC. Its protein product is CASSFSLAREQYF.

The chain has TRBV20-1 and TRBJ1-2; 8 bases map to TRBD1. Trimming removed 6 bases from V and 7 bases from J; junction bases left unmatched: 4. Germline V gives CDR1 DFQATT, CDR2 SNEGSKA (reference sequence). The length of the CDR3 is 11 residues. This CDR3 reads CSAIGQGGYTF. The CDR3 region has the DNA TGCAGTGCCATTGGACAGGGTGGCTACACCTTC.

The chain is built from TRBV18 and TRBJ2-7, with 8 positions matching TRBD2. Losses at the gene ends were 3 bases for V and 3 bases for J; bases not matched to a gene: 10. This CDR3 spans 16 amino acids. Germline loops: CDR1 KGHSH, CDR2 LQKENI. CDR3 nucleotide sequence: TGTGCCAGCTCACCGTGGAGAAGCGGGGGCGGCTACGAGCAGTACTTC. This gives the protein CASSPWRSGGGYEQYF.

The V and J genes are TRBV5-4 and TRBJ1-6, with 11 bases identical to TRBD1. V was pared by 0 bases and J by 10 bases, with 6 bases of the junction left unmatched. This CDR3 region has 16 residues. Germline loops: CDR1 SGHNT, CDR2 YYREEE (reference sequence). CDR3 DNA sequence: TGTGCCAGCAGCTTGGGGACAGGGGGCGTGGGATCACCCCTCCACTTT. The encoded protein is CASSLGTGGVGSPLHF. The full variable domain, its missing parts supplied by reference TRBV5-4 and TRBJ1-6, is ETGVTQSPTHLIKTRGQQVTLRCSSQSGHNTVSWYQQALGQGPQFIFQYYREEENGRGNFPPRFSGLQFPNYSSELNVNALELDDSALYLCASSLGTGGVGSPLHFGNGTRLTVT.

This rearrangement joins TRBV3-1 (or the pseudogene TRBV3-2) to TRBJ2-3; a possible D gene is TRBD2 (5 bases). V lost 4 bases and J lost 1, with 9 bases in between. Looked up from germline, CDR1 is LGHDT and CDR2 is YNNKEL (reference sequence). The CDR3 is 14 amino acids. CDR3 region: CASSLLSGTDTQYF. The CDR3, as DNA: TGTGCCAGCAGCCTTCTTAGCGGCACAGATACGCAGTATTTT.

The chain uses TRBV6-4 and TRBJ2-2; the D gene is possibly TRBD1 (5 bases). Germline loops: CDR1 MRHNA, CDR2 SNTAGT. Trimming took 10 bases from V and 4 from J, leaving 16 bases between them. This CDR3 contains 14 residues. In DNA form, the CDR3 reads TGTGCCACCGCCCAAGACAGTGCCACCGGGGAGCTGTTTTTT. This translates into CATAQDSATGELFF.

The chain recombines TRBV18 with TRBJ1-3; a weak D match, TRBD1 (6 bases). From germline, CDR1 is KGHSH and CDR2 LQKENI. This CDR3 spans 15 amino acids. Trimming left V 3 bases short and J 5 bases short, with 14 bases between. The CDR3 region is CASSPGTGSRNTIYF. The CDR3 DNA reads as TGTGCCAGCTCACCTGGAACAGGGTCGAGAAACACCATATATTTT.

J is TRBJ1-6 and V is TRBV6-1, with 10 positions matching TRBD1. The CDR3 sequence is 14 residues long. CDR1 is MNHNS, CDR2 SASEGT, per germline. The junction had 4 bases not matched to a gene; V was cut back by 4 bases and J by 10 bases. The CDR3 DNA reads TGTGCCAGCAGTGGGGACAGGGGCGGCTCACCCCTCCACTTT. It yields the protein CASSGDRGGSPLHF.

The chain combines TRBV25-1 with TRBJ1-4; TRBD1 is a possible D gene (6 bases). The CDR3 contains 13 residues. Germline CDR1 MGHDK, CDR2 SYGVNS. Trimming left V 1 base short and J 7 bases short, with 7 bases between. CDR3 coding DNA: TGTGCCAGCAGTGAATTAGGGGGTGAAAAACTGTTTTTT. It translates to CASSELGGEKLFF.

The chain employs TRBV6-5 and TRBJ1-6; D may be TRBD1 (5 bases). The CDR3 totals 15 residues. Germline V gene data show CDR1 as MNHEY and CDR2 as SVGAGI. V was trimmed by 6 bases and J by 5 bases, leaving 14 bases between them. This CDR3 reads CASRGGGHNNSPLHF. CDR3 coding DNA: TGTGCCAGCAGGGGGGGTGGGCACAATAATTCACCCCTCCACTTT.

J is TRBJ1-6 and V is TRBV7-9, with a weak D call TRBD1 (6 bases). V was clipped by 5 bases and J by 5 bases, with 10 bases between them. This CDR3 region has 14 residues. Germline lookup yields CDR1 SEHNR and CDR2 FQNEAQ (reference sequence). The CDR3 loop reads CASSPDRNNSPLHF. The DNA for the CDR3 is TGTGCCAGCAGCCCGGACAGAAATAATTCACCCCTCCACTTT.

Comments on this clone: Different DNA sequences within this sample yield the same CDR3. The V gene is TRBV29-1, the J gene TRBJ1-2, with D unclear. The CDR3 is 12 amino acids. Germline loops: CDR1 SQVTM, CDR2 ANQGSEA. The V gene lost 4 bases and the J gene lost 2 bases, with 8 bases spanning the gap. The CDR3 region is CSVATGNYGYTF. CDR3 bases: TGCAGCGTTGCAACGGGAAACTATGGCTACACCTTC.

V and J are TRBV5-1 and TRBJ2-1, with D tentatively TRBD1 (5 bases). This CDR3 has 16 residues. Trimming took off 1 base at V and 1 base at J, with 12 bases between the two ends. The germline gives CDR1 SGHRS, CDR2 YFSETQ. CDR3 in amino acids: CASSLWSQGSYNEQFF. The CDR3 DNA reads as TGCGCCAGCAGCTTGTGGTCCCAGGGATCCTACAATGAGCAGTTCTTC. Using reference TRBV5-1 and TRBJ2-1 for the parts outside the CDR3, the full variable domain is KAGVTQTPRYLIKTRGQQVTLSCSPISGHRSVSWYQQTPGQGLQFLFEYFSETQRNKGNFPGRFSGRQFSNSRSEMNVSTLELGDSALYLCASSLWSQGSYNEQFFGPGTRLTVL.

The gene calls are TRBV6-6 and TRBJ2-3, with 9 nucleotides matching TRBD1. The germline CDR1 and CDR2 sequences are MNHNY and SVGAGI (reference sequence). This CDR3 spans 16 amino acids. With 6 bases clipped from V and 6 bases from J, the junction kept 13 bases outside the gene matches. The CDR3 bases are TGTGCCAGCAGCTACATCGGGACAGGGTCAATGGATACGCAGTATTTT. As protein: CASSYIGTGSMDTQYF.

This rearrangement joins TRBV12-5 to TRBJ2-3; 11 bases are a match to TRBD1. The V and J ends lost 5 bases and 3 bases, in that order; junction bases with no gene match: 7. Germline V gene data show CDR1 as LGHNT and CDR2 as FRNRAP. CDR3 size: 16 residues. The CDR3 here is CASGKGQGGSTDTQYF. For the CDR3, the DNA is TGTGCTAGTGGTAAGGGACAGGGGGGCTCGACAGATACGCAGTATTTT.

The rearrangement joins TRBV4-3 to TRBJ2-5, with 7 positions matching TRBD1. Germline V gene lookup returns CDR1 LGHNA and CDR2 YSLEER. The V gene end was trimmed by 4 bases and the J gene end by 3 bases; junction bases not matched to a gene: 5. The CDR3 consists of 14 residues. The CDR3 region has the DNA TGCGCCAGCAGCCGCGACAGGGTCGAAGAGACCCAGTACTTC. Amino acid sequence: CASSRDRVEETQYF.

The chain is built from TRBV4-2 and TRBJ2-1; tentatively, D is TRBD2 (5 bases). CDR3 length: 16 residues. Germline-derived CDR1 and CDR2 are LGHNA and YNFKEQ. V was pared by 1 base and J by 0 bases, with 10 bases between. The CDR3 sequence is CASSQAGSRSYNEQFF. For the CDR3, the DNA is TGTGCCAGCAGCCAAGCGGGGTCCCGCTCCTACAATGAGCAGTTCTTC.

V is TRBV6-4 and J is TRBJ2-1; D possibly corresponds to TRBD1 (6 bases). The CDR3 is 14 amino acids. CDR1 is MRHNA and CDR2 is SNTAGT in the germline V gene. Trimming left V 6 bases short and J 10 bases short, with 19 bases between. The CDR3 DNA follows: TGTGCCAGCAGCCCGGGACACGTAAGGGAGGAGCAGTTCTTC. Its translation is CASSPGHVREEQFF.

The genes are TRBV11-2 and TRBJ2-7, with a weak D call TRBD2 (7 bases). Germline-derived CDR1 and CDR2 are SGHAT and FQNNGV. There are 15 residues in the CDR3. The V end was cut by 1 base, the J end by 7 bases, with 17 bases between. The CDR3 region is CASSLGGGLEWEQYF. CDR3 nucleotides: TGTGCCAGCAGCTTAGGGGGGGGGCTGGAGTGGGAGCAGTACTTC. The complete variable domain, with remaining parts taken from reference TRBV11-2 and TRBJ2-7, reads EAGVAQSPRYKIIEKRQSVAFWCNPISGHATLYWYQQILGQGPKLLIQFQNNGVVDDSQLPKDRFSAERLKGVDSTLKIQPAKLEDSAVYLCASSLGGGLEWEQYFGPGTRLTVT.

The rearrangement links TRBV12-5 to TRBJ2-3; D may be TRBD1 (5 bases). Per germline, CDR1 LGHNT and CDR2 FRNRAP. V lost 0 bases, J lost 1 base, and 14 bases lay in between. The CDR3 has 17 residues. CDR3 sequence reads: CASGLVSQGFGTDTQYF. In DNA form, the CDR3 reads TGTGCTAGTGGTTTGGTTTCTCAGGGTTTTGGCACAGATACGCAGTATTTT.